Listed here are 29 T cell receptor beta chains from one sample, sequenced in a study of regulatory T cells in long-lasting Graves disease. The time point here: newly diagnosed GD, antithyroid drugs for less than 3 months. PBMC RNA was the source of the TCR library. Arm-PCR of CDR3 regions and iRepertoire HTBI primers were used to build TCR beta libraries. Each CDR3 protein is one row after TCRdb ran MiXCR on the multiplex PCR reads. The data show 550,000 to 700,000 distinct CDR3 sequences, about 15% seen once. These data were also reused for a study on T cells in Graves' hyperthyroidism and ophthalmopathy.

The specimen comprised peripheral blood mononuclear cells (PBMCs), sampled at new diagnosis, from a patient treated with antithyroid drugs. The receptors stem from a man in his late teens or twenties with Graves disease.

The CDR3 nucleotides are TGTGCCAGCAGCCCCCCCCGGGGGGGCTACACCTTC. Translation: CASSPPRGGYTF. The V call is TRBV5-4, the J call TRBJ1-2; D perhaps matches TRBD1 (5 bases). Between the trimmed V and J ends, which lost 4 bases and 8 bases, there was a span of 12 bases. This CDR3 spans 12 amino acids. CDR1 and CDR2 (germline): SGHNT, YYREEE (reference sequence).

Ten or more counts support this clonotype. The rearrangement links TRBV7-9 to TRBJ2-7; tentative D call: TRBD2 (5 bases). The germline V and J ends were trimmed by 6 bases and 1 base, with 13 bases remaining between them. CDR1 and CDR2 from the germline V gene are SEHNR and FQNEAQ (reference sequence). The CDR3 length is 14 residues. The CDR3 DNA reads TGTGCCAGCAGGAGGTGGGAGAAATCCTACGAGCAGTACTTC. It translates to CASRRWEKSYEQYF.

This clonotype was observed at least ten times. The V call is TRBV7-9, the J call TRBJ2-7; no clear D. In germline, CDR1 is SEHNR, CDR2 FQNEAQ (reference sequence). The CDR3 spans 15 residues. The V end was cut by 0 bases, the J end by 2 bases, with 11 bases between. The CDR3 sequence: CASSLAGSIPYEQYF. CDR3 coding DNA: TGTGCCAGCAGCTTAGCGGGGTCCATCCCCTACGAGCAGTACTTC.

In this sample, this clonotype turned up many times. The J gene is TRBJ2-1, the V gene TRBV7-9, with 7 bases matching TRBD1. CDR3 length equals 14 residues. CDR1 SEHNR and CDR2 FQNEAQ come from the germline V gene (reference sequence). Trimming at V came to 5 bases and at J to 9 bases, leaving 10 bases not matched to a gene. The CDR3 reads CASSEERGQGEQFF. As DNA, the CDR3 is TGTGCCAGCAGCGAAGAGAGGGGGCAGGGTGAGCAGTTCTTC.

About this clonotype: Being one base from a much bigger clone, this may be a read error. The genes are TRBV11-1 and TRBJ2-5, with a weak D call TRBD1 (6 bases). The CDR3 consists of 18 residues. Germline V gene lookup returns CDR1 SGHAT and CDR2 FQDESV (reference sequence). CDR3 in amino acids: CANSPPLQQGPRGETQYF. CDR3 sequence (DNA): TGTGCCAACAGCCCGCCCCTCCAACAGGGACCAAGGGGAGAGACCCAGTACTTC. Together with reference TRBV11-1 and TRBJ2-5, the CDR3 gives the full variable domain: EAEVAQSPRYKITEKSQAVAFWCDPISGHATLYWYRQILGQGPELLVQFQDESVVDDSQLPKDRFSAERLKGVDSTLKIQPAELGDSAMYLCANSPPLQQGPRGETQYFGPGTRLLVL.

As concerns this clonotype: The DNA is omitted, as the CDR3 cannot be located on it reliably, and the CDR3 follows TCRdb's listing. This rearrangement joins TRBV7-6 to TRBJ1-1; no check of the table's D call, TRBD1, against the DNA was made. Germline V gene lookup returns CDR1 SGHVS and CDR2 FNYEAQ. The CDR3 spans 14 amino acids, including both terminal residues. CDR3 protein: CASSFVGDGTETFF.

This clonotype appeared many times. The genes are TRBV11-2 and TRBJ2-5; weak D call: TRBD1 (6 bases). Germline V gives CDR1 SGHAT, CDR2 FQNNGV. Trimming left V 4 bases short and J 5 bases short, with 14 bases between. CDR3 length: 14 residues. CDR3 sequence: CASSSDSSRETQYF. CDR3 nucleotide sequence: TGTGCCAGCAGCTCGGACAGCTCCCGGGAGACCCAGTACTTC.

This clonotype was seen ten or more times. The chain couples TRBV20-1 to TRBJ1-1; D perhaps matches TRBD1 (6 bases). CDR3 length equals 14 residues. CDR1 DFQATT and CDR2 SNEGSKA come from the germline V gene (reference sequence). V was trimmed by 1 base and J by 1 base, leaving 10 bases between them. DNA for the CDR3: TGCAGTGCTAGAGTAGGGGGGACGAACACTGAAGCTTTCTTT. Translating gives CSARVGGTNTEAFF.

In its sample, this clonotype was seen many times. The chain employs TRBV7-8 and TRBJ2-7, with a tentative D call TRBD1 (6 bases). This CDR3 region has 17 residues. The germline CDR1 and CDR2 sequences are SGHVS and FQNEAQ. The V end was cut by 4 bases, the J end by 4 bases, with 23 bases between. The DNA for the CDR3 is TGTGCCAGCAGCTCTCCGCTCAGGGGCGTTAATACTTACGAGCAGTACTTC. This codes for CASSSPLRGVNTYEQYF.

This clonotype appeared a few times. The rearrangement joins TRBV19 to TRBJ1-2; 8 bases map to TRBD1. The CDR3 runs 15 residues. CDR1 LNHDA and CDR2 SQIVND come from the germline V gene (reference sequence). Trimming took 4 bases from V and 4 from J; bases not matched to a gene: 8. CDR3 sequence reads: CASSTDRGKVYGYTF. The CDR3 DNA follows: TGTGCCAGTAGTACTGACAGGGGAAAGGTCTATGGCTACACCTTC. Looking up the rest from reference TRBV19 and TRBJ1-2 gives the full variable domain: DGGITQSPKYLFRKEGQNVTLSCEQNLNHDAMYWYRQDPGQGLRLIYYSQIVNDFQKGDIAEGYSVSREKKESFPLTVTSAQKNPTAFYLCASSTDRGKVYGYTFGSGTRLTVV.

This clonotype was observed at least ten times. CDR3 DNA sequence: TGTGCCAGCAGTTTGGGGTCGGGACTAGCGGGCACCGGGGAGCTGTTTTTT. Amino acid sequence: CASSLGSGLAGTGELFF. The V and J genes are TRBV28 and TRBJ2-2; 12 bases map to TRBD2. The trim removed 3 bases at V and 4 bases at J, leaving 6 bases unmatched. Per the germline V gene, CDR1 is MDHEN and CDR2 is SYDVKM. There are 17 residues in the CDR3.

In regard to this clonotype: This could be a read error, since a much larger clone is one nucleotide away. The rearrangement joins TRBV6-1 to TRBJ1-2; possibly TRBD1 for D (6 bases). Germline CDR1 and CDR2: MNHNS and SASEGT. The CDR3 is made up of 15 amino acids. The CDR3 reads CAGSEFTGRRSGYTF. The CDR3, as DNA: TGTGCCGGCAGTGAATTCACAGGGAGGCGGTCTGGCTACACCTTC.

V usage is TRBV12-3 or TRBV12-4 and J usage is TRBJ1-3; D may be TRBD1 (6 bases). V shed 6 bases and J shed 0 bases, with 15 bases lying between them. The CDR3 spans 16 residues. For the CDR3, the DNA is TGTGCCAGCAGCAAGAGGGACACAGCCTCTGGAAACACCATATATTTT. Translating gives CASSKRDTASGNTIYF.

This clonotype was counted at least ten times. The chain is built from TRBV6-1 and TRBJ1-1; D is perhaps TRBD1 (5 bases). V was cut by 7 bases and J by 3 bases, with 12 bases left in between. Germline-derived CDR1 and CDR2 are MNHNS and SASEGT. The CDR3 sequence is 13 residues long. The CDR3 DNA sequence: TGTGCCAGCACCCGGACACCCTACACTGAAGCTTTCTTT. Protein: CASTRTPYTEAFF.

This chain uses TRBV27 with TRBJ1-5; D is perhaps TRBD1 (6 bases). The V gene lost 3 bases and the J gene lost 4 bases, with 19 bases spanning the gap. The length of the CDR3 is 17 residues. CDR1 is MNHEY and CDR2 is SMNVEV in the germline V gene (reference sequence). The CDR3 DNA sequence: TGTGCCAGCAGTTTCGGGAGGGGGGCCCGACCAAATCAGCCCCAGCATTTT. This encodes CASSFGRGARPNQPQHF.

This chain links TRBV2 with TRBJ1-5; D remains ambiguous. The CDR3 is 13 amino acids. The germline gives CDR1 SNHLY, CDR2 FYNNEI. The V gene lost 6 bases and the J gene lost 5 bases, with 11 bases spanning the gap. In nucleotides, the CDR3 is TGTGCCAGCAGGCAAGGCCGGGATCAGCCCCAGCATTTT. Translating it yields CASRQGRDQPQHF.

This clonotype was seen many times. The chain links TRBV20-1 to TRBJ2-1, with TRBD2 matching 8 bases. Trimming took 6 bases from V and 0 from J; bases not matched to a gene: 22. Per germline, CDR1 DFQATT and CDR2 SNEGSKA (reference sequence). The CDR3 is made up of 20 amino acids. For the CDR3, the DNA is TGCAGTGCCAGCCGAAACCCGGGAGGGCCATACCCCCGCTCCTACAATGAGCAGTTCTTC. Its protein product is CSASRNPGGPYPRSYNEQFF.

At least ten counts were recorded for this clonotype. The rearrangement uses TRBV20-1 and TRBJ2-1; 11 bases are a match to TRBD2. In germline, CDR1 is DFQATT, CDR2 SNEGSKA (reference sequence). The trim removed 6 bases at V and 4 bases at J, leaving 5 bases unmatched. The length of the CDR3 is 14 residues. The CDR3: CSAKTSGVYNEQFF. CDR3 nucleotides: TGCAGTGCAAAGACTAGCGGGGTATACAATGAGCAGTTCTTC.

About this clonotype: A much more abundant neighbour one base away suggests this may be a read error. The chain couples TRBV20-1 to TRBJ1-2; the match to TRBD1 covers 7 bases. The CDR3 contains 14 residues. V was clipped by 6 bases and J by 3 bases; unmatched bases: 10. CDR1 DFQATT and CDR2 SNEGSKA come from the germline V gene (reference sequence). The chain's CDR3 is CSADDRVIDYGYTF. In DNA form, the CDR3 reads TGCAGTGCGGACGACAGGGTTATTGACTATGGCTACACCTTC.

This clonotype came up a few times. This sequence joins TRBV5-6 and TRBJ2-7; possibly TRBD1 or TRBD2 for D (5 bases each). This CDR3 comprises 17 residues. Trimming removed 0 bases from V and 2 bases from J, with 18 bases in between. Germline V gene data show CDR1 as SGHDT and CDR2 as YYEEEE. The CDR3 bases are TGTGCCAGCAGCTTGGAGCCGTCGGGGACCGCAACCTACGAGCAGTACTTC. The encoded protein is CASSLEPSGTATYEQYF.

This chain joins TRBV20-1 and TRBJ1-5, with D uncertain. This CDR3 contains 13 residues. V lost 0 bases, J lost 4 bases, and 7 bases lay in between. Germline V gene sequence: CDR1 DFQATT, CDR2 SNEGSKA (reference sequence). The CDR3 nucleotides are TGCAGTGCTAGAGAAACCGGGAATCAGCCCCAGCATTTT. This encodes CSARETGNQPQHF.

The rearrangement links TRBV15 to TRBJ2-2; 7 nucleotides match TRBD2. The CDR3 contains 15 residues. CDR1 is LNHNV, CDR2 YYDKDF, per germline (reference sequence). The J segment lost 5 bases and the V segment lost 0 bases, leaving 3 bases of the junction unmatched. This CDR3 reads CATSRDRLATGELFF. In DNA form, the CDR3 reads TGTGCCACCAGCAGAGATAGACTAGCTACCGGGGAGCTGTTTTTT.

A few counts support this clonotype. This chain joins TRBV13 and TRBJ2-1; 7 bases align to TRBD2. CDR3 length: 15 residues. Trimming removed 5 bases from V and 0 bases from J; junction bases left unmatched: 4. CDR1 is PRHDT and CDR2 is FYEKMQ in the germline V gene (reference sequence). Here the CDR3 reads CASSLRDYSYNEQFF. DNA of the CDR3: TGTGCCAGCAGCCTCCGGGACTACTCCTACAATGAGCAGTTCTTC.

This clonotype was observed many times. The V call is TRBV3-1, the J call TRBJ2-2, with unresolved D. The CDR3 spans 13 residues. V was trimmed by 2 bases and J by 7 bases, leaving 8 bases between them. Per germline, CDR1 LGHDT and CDR2 YNNKEL (reference sequence). In nucleotides, the CDR3 is TGTGCCAGCAGCCAATTAGCCCGCGGGGAGCTGTTTTTT. It yields the protein CASSQLARGELFF.

This clonotype has ten or more counts. V usage is TRBV20-1 and J usage is TRBJ1-5; 7 bases are a match to TRBD1. The junction had 3 bases not matched to a gene; V was cut back by 3 bases and J by 7 bases. This CDR3 is built from 12 residues. Germline CDR1 and CDR2: DFQATT and SNEGSKA (reference sequence). CDR3 coding DNA: TGCAGTGCTAGGGCAGGGGGACAGCCCCAGCATTTT. It specifies CSARAGGQPQHF.

This clonotype was detected only a few times. The V and J genes are TRBV5-5 and TRBJ2-7, with D perhaps matching TRBD1 (6 bases). The V and J ends lost 2 bases and 0 bases respectively, with 9 bases between them. CDR1 and CDR2 from the germline V gene are SGHKS and YYEKEE (reference sequence). The CDR3 extends over 14 amino acids. As DNA, the CDR3 is TGTGCCAGCAGCTTCGGGACACCCTCCTACGAGCAGTACTTC. Protein sequence: CASSFGTPSYEQYF.

In this sample, this clonotype turned up once. This rearrangement joins TRBV10-2 to TRBJ2-5, with 7 bases aligning to TRBD1. This CDR3 has 14 amino acids. V shed 6 bases and J 4 bases; nucleotides not matched to a gene: 8. Germline assignment: CDR1 WSHSY and CDR2 SAAADI. The CDR3 nucleotides are TGCGCCAGCAGCAAGGGGGCGCATAGAGAGACCCAGTACTTC. This gives the protein CASSKGAHRETQYF.

This clonotype has a handful of counts. The V and J genes are TRBV19 and TRBJ1-5, with unresolved D. This CDR3 comprises 15 residues. Germline-derived CDR1 and CDR2 are LNHDA and SQIVND (reference sequence). V was clipped by 5 bases and J by 3 bases, with 14 bases between them. CDR3: CASSPNGNPNQPQHF. CDR3 DNA sequence: TGTGCCAGTAGTCCGAACGGGAACCCCAATCAGCCCCAGCATTTT.

This clonotype was picked up a small number of times. V usage is TRBV19 and J usage is TRBJ1-1, with D unresolved. Trimming shortened V by 9 bases and J by 0 bases, and 17 bases separated the two germline ends. Germline V lookup: CDR1 LNHDA, CDR2 SQIVND (reference sequence). This CDR3 is 15 amino acids long. CDR3 in DNA: TGTGCCAGCTCTCAAGGAAGGGAGATGAACACTGAAGCTTTCTTT. This sequence encodes CASSQGREMNTEAFF.